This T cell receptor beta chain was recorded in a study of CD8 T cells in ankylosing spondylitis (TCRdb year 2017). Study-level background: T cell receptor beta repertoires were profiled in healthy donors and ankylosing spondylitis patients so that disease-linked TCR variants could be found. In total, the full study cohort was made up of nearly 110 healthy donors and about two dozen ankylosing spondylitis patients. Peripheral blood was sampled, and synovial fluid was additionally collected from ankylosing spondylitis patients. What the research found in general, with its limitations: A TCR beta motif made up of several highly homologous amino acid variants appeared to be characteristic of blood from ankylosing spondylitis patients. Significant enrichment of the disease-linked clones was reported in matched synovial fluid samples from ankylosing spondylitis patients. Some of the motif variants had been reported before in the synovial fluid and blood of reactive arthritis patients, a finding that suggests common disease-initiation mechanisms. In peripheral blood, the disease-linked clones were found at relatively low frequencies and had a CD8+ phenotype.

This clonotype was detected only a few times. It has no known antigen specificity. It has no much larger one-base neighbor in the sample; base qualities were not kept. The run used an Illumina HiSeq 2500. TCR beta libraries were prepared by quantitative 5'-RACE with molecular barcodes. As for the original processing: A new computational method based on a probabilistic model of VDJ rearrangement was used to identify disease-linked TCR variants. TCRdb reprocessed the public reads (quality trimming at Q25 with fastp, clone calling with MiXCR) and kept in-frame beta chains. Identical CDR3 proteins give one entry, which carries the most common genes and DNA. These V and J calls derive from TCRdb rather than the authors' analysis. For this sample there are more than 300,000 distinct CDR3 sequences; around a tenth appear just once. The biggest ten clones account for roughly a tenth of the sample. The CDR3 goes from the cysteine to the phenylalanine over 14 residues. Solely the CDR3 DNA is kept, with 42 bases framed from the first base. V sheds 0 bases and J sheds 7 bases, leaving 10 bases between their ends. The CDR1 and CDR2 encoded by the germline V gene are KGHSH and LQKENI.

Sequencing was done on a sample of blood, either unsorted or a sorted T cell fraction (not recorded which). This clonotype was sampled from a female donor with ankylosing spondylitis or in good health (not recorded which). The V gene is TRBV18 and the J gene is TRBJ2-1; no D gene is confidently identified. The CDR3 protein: CASSPPGSRNEQFF. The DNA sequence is TGTGCCAGCTCACCACCGGGATCGAGGAATGAGCAGTTCTTC.